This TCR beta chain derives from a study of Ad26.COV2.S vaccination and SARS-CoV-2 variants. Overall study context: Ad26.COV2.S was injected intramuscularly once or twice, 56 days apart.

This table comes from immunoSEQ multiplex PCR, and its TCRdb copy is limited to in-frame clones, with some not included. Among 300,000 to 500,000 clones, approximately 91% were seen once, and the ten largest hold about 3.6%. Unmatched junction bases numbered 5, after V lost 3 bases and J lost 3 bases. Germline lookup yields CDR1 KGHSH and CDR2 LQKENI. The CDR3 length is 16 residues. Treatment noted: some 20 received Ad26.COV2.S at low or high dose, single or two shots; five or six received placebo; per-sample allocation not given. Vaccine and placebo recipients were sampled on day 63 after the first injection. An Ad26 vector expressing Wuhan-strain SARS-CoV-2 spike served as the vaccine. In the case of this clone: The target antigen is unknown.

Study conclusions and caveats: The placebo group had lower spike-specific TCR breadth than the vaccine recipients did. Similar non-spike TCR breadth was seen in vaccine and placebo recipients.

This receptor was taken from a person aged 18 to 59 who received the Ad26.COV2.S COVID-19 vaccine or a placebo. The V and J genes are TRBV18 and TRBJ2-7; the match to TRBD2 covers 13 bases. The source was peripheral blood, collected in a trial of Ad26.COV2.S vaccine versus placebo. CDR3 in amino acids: CASSPMTSGGLYEQYF. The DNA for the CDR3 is TGTGCCAGCTCACCGATGACTAGCGGGGGGCTCTACGAGCAGTACTTC.